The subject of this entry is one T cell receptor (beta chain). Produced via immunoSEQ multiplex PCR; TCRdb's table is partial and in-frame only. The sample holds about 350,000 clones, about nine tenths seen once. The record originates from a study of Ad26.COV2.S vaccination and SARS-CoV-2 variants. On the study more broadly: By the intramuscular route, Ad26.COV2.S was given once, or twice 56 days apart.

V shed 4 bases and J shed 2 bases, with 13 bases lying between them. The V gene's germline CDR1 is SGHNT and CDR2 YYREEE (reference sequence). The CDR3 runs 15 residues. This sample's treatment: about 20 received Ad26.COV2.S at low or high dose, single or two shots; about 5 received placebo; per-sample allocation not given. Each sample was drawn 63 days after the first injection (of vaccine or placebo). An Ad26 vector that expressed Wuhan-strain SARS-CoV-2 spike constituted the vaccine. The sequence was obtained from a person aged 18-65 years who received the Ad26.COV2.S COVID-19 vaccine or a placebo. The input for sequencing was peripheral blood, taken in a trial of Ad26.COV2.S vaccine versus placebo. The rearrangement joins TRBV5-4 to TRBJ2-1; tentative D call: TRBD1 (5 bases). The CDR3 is CASSPRKGTYNEQFF. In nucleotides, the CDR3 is TGTGCCAGCAGCCCCCGGAAGGGGACCTACAATGAGCAGTTCTTC.